This passage covers 10 T cell receptor beta chains from one sample sequenced in a study of CD8 T cells in ankylosing spondylitis. TCRdb reprocessed the 5' RACE reads with MiXCR, giving one entry per CDR3 protein. The table records about 240,000 distinct CDR3 sequences, approximately 9% of them present only once. The sample consisted of blood, either unsorted or a sorted T cell fraction (not recorded which). These TCRs come from a male donor with ankylosing spondylitis or in good health (not recorded which).

This clonotype has at least ten counts. This chain links TRBV29-1 with TRBJ2-3; D is ambiguous. The CDR3 sequence is 14 residues long. Germline CDR1 and CDR2: SQVTM and ANQGSEA. V lost 4 bases to trimming and J lost 1 base, with 12 bases between them. CDR3 DNA sequence: TGCAGCGTTGCTAGTGGTATTGGCACAGATACGCAGTATTTT. Its protein is CSVASGIGTDTQYF.

This clonotype was detected only once. This chain connects TRBV20-1 to TRBJ2-3; D perhaps matches TRBD1 (6 bases). Germline CDR1 is DFQATT and CDR2 is SNEGSKA (reference sequence). Trimming took 0 bases from V and 6 from J, leaving 13 bases between them. The CDR3 loop spans 14 amino acids. The CDR3 reads CSARDPLGGDTQYF. CDR3 nucleotides: TGCAGTGCTAGAGATCCATTAGGGGGTGATACGCAGTATTTT.

This clonotype appeared many times. The V gene is TRBV9, the J gene TRBJ2-3; D might be TRBD1 or TRBD2, each matching 5 bases. This CDR3 region has 14 residues. Trimming shortened V by 2 bases and J by 4 bases, and 11 bases separated the two germline ends. Germline CDR1 reads SGDLS; CDR2 reads YYNGEE. CDR3 region: CASSVGPGSDTQYF. The CDR3 nucleotides are TGTGCCAGCAGCGTGGGACCCGGGTCAGATACGCAGTATTTT.

The sample holds many counts of this clonotype. This sequence joins TRBV12-3 or TRBV12-4 and TRBJ2-7; no reliable D call. The CDR3 covers 12 residues. Trimming pared 4 bases from V and 3 bases from J, leaving 7 bases between. CDR3 region: CASSSTLYEQYF. The CDR3 bases are TGTGCCAGCAGTTCTACACTCTACGAGCAGTACTTC.

At least ten counts were recorded for this clonotype. This chain connects TRBV19 to TRBJ1-2; TRBD1 might be the D (5 bases). Between the trimmed V and J ends, which lost 3 bases and 3 bases, there was a span of 17 bases. In germline, CDR1 is LNHDA, CDR2 SQIVND (reference sequence). The CDR3 has 16 residues. CDR3 sequence: CASSMGPGGADYGYTF. CDR3 DNA sequence: TGTGCCAGTAGTATGGGACCCGGAGGGGCCGACTATGGCTACACCTTC.

The chain is built from TRBV4-3 and TRBJ2-2, with D possibly being TRBD1 (5 bases). This CDR3 has 14 amino acids. Trimming removed 3 bases from V and 4 bases from J, with 9 bases in between. Germline CDR1 and CDR2: LGHNA and YSLEER. The CDR3 nucleotides are TGCGCCAGCAGCCAGGCCCAGGGCACCGGGGAGCTGTTTTTT. It encodes CASSQAQGTGELFF.

The J gene is TRBJ2-5, the V gene TRBV5-1, with 8 nucleotides matching TRBD1. The CDR3 has 15 residues. With 2 bases clipped from V and 1 base from J, the junction kept 4 bases outside the gene matches. CDR1 is SGHRS, CDR2 YFSETQ, per germline. The CDR3 region has the DNA TGCGCCAGCAGCTTCAACAGGGGGACCCAAGAGACCCAGTACTTC. This codes for CASSFNRGTQETQYF.

This clonotype has a count of ten or more. The chain combines TRBV7-2 with TRBJ1-1, with D hard to call. Germline lookup yields CDR1 SGHTA and CDR2 FQGNSA. Trimming cost V 5 bases and J 0 bases, with 7 bases left between them. CDR3 length: 13 residues. Written as DNA, the CDR3 is TGTGCCAGCAGCCGTCTCATGAACACTGAAGCTTTCTTT. This sequence encodes CASSRLMNTEAFF.

Ten or more counts support this clonotype. The rearrangement links TRBV7-2 to TRBJ2-5, with 9 bases fitting TRBD1. Per germline, CDR1 SGHTA and CDR2 FQGNSA. CDR3 length: 17 residues. The V segment lost 5 bases and the J segment 7 bases; nucleotides outside the gene matches: 17. CDR3 sequence reads: CASSKGTGIASRATQYF. The CDR3 nucleotides are TGTGCCAGCAGCAAGGGGACAGGGATAGCGTCAAGAGCGACCCAGTACTTC.

This clonotype showed up many times. The V gene is TRBV28, the J gene TRBJ2-3, with TRBD1 as a possible D gene (5 bases). Per germline, CDR1 MDHEN and CDR2 SYDVKM. This CDR3 region has 18 residues. Trimming left V 5 bases short and J 0 bases short, with 21 bases between. The CDR3 DNA sequence: TGTGCCAGCAGTCCATGGGGCAGGGCGTCATCTAGCACAGATACGCAGTATTTT. Its protein product is CASSPWGRASSSTDTQYF.